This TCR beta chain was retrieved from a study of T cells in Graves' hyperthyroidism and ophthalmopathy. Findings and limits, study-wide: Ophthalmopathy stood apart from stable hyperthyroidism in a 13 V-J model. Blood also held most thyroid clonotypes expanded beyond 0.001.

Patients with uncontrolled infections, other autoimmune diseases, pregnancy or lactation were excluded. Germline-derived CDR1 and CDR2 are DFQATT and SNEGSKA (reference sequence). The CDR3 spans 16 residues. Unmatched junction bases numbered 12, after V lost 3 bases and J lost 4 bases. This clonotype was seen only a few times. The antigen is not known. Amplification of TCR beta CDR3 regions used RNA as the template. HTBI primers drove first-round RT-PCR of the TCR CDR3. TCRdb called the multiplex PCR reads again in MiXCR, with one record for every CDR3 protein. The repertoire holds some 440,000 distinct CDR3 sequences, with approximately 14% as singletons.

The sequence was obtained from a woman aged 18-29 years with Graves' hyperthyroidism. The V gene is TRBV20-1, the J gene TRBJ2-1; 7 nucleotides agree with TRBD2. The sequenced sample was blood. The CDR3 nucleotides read TGCAGTGCTAGCCCCCCCTGGCGGGGGTCTTACAATGAGCAGTTCTTC. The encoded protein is CSASPPWRGSYNEQFF.